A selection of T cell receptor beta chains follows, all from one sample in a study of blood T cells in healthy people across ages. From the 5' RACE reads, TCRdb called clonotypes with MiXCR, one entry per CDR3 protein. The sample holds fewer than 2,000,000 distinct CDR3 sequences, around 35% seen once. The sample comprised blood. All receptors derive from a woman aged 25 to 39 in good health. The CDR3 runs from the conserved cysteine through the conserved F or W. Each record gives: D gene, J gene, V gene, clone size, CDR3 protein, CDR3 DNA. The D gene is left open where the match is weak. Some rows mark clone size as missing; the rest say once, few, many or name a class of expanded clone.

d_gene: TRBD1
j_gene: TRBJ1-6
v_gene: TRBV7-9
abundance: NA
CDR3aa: CASSLDRGPLHF
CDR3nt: TGTGCCAGCAGCCTCGACAGGGGACCCCTCCACTTT

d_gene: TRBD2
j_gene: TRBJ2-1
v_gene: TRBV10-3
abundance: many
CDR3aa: CASSPGLAPNEQFF
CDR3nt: TGTGCCAGCTCTCCGGGACTAGCCCCCAATGAGCAGTTCTTC

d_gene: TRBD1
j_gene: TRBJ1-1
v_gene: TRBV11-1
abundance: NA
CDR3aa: CASSLAGTGCTEAFF
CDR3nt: TGTGCCAGCAGCTTAGCCGGGACAGGCTGCACTGAAGCTTTCTTT

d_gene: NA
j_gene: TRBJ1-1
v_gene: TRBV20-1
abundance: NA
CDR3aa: CSARVRGGTEAFF
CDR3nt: TGCAGTGCTAGAGTCCGGGGGGGCACTGAAGCTTTCTTT

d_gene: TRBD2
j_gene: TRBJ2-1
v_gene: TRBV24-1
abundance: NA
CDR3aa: CATSRTSASHEQFF
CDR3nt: TGTGCCACCAGTAGGACTAGCGCCTCGCATGAGCAGTTCTTC

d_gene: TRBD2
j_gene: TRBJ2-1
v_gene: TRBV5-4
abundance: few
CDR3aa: CASSWRGGPNNEQFF
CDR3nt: TGTGCCAGCAGCTGGCGGGGAGGGCCGAACAATGAGCAGTTCTTC

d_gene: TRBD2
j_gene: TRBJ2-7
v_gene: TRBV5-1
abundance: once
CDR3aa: CASSWGTSGRAGRTYEQYF
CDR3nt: TGCGCCAGCAGCTGGGGGACTAGCGGGAGGGCTGGTCGGACCTACGAGCAGTACTTC

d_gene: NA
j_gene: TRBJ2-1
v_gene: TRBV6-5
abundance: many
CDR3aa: CASSYSSGFSYNEQFF
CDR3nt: TGTGCCAGCAGTTACTCCTCGGGCTTCTCCTACAATGAGCAGTTCTTC

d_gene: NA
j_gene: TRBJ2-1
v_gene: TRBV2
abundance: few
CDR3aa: CASGRLPHSLNEQFF
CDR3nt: TGTGCCAGCGGCCGACTACCACACTCCCTAAATGAGCAGTTCTTC

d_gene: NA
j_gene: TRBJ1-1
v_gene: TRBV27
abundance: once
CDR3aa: CASSLSKGGGTEAFF
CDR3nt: TGTGCCAGCAGTTTATCGAAAGGGGGGGGCACTGAAGCTTTCTTT

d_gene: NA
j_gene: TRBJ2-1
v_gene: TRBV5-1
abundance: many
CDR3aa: CASSLFYSADNEQFF
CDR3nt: TGCGCCAGCAGCTTGTTCTACTCAGCAGACAATGAGCAGTTCTTC

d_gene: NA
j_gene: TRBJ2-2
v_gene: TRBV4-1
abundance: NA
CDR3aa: CASSQIERNTGELFF
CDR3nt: TGCGCCAGCAGCCAAATAGAGCGCAACACCGGGGAGCTGTTTTTT

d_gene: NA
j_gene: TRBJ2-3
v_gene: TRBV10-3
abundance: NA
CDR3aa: CAISDRTTDTQYF
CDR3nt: TGTGCCATCAGTGACAGGACCACAGATACGCAGTATTTT